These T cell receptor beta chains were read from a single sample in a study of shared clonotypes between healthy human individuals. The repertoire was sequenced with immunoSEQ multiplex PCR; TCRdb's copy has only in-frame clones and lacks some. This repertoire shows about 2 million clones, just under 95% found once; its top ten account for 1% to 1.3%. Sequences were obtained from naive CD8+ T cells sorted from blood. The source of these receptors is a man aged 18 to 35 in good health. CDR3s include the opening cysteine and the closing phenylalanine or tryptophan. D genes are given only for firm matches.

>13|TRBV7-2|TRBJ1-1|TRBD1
CASSFDRGMEAFF
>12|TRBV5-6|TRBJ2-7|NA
CASSLPGNEQYF
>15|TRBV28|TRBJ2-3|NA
CASSPRAGFTDTQYF
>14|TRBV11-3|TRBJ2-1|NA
CASSLEGYYNEQFF
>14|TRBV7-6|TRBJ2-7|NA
CASSFRQGGDEQYF
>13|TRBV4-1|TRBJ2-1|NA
CASSRNGYNEQFF
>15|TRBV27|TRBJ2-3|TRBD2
CASSVLAGGTDTQYF
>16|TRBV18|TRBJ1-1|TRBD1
CASSPGTGGMNTEAFF
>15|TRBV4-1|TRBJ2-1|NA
CASSQGSSSYNEQFF
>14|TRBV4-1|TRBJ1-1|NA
CASSQESGGTEAFF
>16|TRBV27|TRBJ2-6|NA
CASSLTGPSGANVLTF
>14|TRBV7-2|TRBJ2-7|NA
CASSTGPNYYEQYF
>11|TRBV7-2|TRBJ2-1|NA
CASRWGDEQFF
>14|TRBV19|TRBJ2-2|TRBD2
CASSPGLVGGELFF
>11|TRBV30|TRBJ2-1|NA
CALDLYNEQFF
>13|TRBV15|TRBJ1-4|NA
CATSSRRNEKLFF